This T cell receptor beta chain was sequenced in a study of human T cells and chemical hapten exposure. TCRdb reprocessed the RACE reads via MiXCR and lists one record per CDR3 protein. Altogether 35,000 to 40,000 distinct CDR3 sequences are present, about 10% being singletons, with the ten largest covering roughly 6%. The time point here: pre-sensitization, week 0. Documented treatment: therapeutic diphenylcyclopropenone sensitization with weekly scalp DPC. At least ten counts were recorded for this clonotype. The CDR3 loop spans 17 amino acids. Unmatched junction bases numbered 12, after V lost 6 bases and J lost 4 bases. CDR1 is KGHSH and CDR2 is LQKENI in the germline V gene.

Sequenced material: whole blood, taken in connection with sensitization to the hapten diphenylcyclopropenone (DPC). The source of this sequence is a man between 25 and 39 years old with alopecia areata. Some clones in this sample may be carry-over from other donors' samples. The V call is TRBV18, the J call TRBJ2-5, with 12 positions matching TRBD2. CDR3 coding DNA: TGTGCCAGCTCCCCCTCTAGCGGGGGGGCGCTGGGAGAGACCCAGTACTTC. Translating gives CASSPSSGGALGETQYF.